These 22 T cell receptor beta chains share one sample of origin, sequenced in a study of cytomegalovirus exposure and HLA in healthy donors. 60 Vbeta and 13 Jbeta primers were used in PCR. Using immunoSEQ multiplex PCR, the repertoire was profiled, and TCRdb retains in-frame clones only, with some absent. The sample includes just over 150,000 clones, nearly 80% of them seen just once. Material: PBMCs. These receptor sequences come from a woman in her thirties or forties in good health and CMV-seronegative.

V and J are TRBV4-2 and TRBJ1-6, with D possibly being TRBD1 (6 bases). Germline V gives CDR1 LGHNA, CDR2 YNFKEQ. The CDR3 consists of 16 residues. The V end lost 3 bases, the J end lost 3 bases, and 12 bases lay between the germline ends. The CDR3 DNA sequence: TGTGCCAGCAGCCAGGGGGGGGGCAGCTATAATTCACCCCTCCACTTT. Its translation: CASSQGGGSYNSPLHF.

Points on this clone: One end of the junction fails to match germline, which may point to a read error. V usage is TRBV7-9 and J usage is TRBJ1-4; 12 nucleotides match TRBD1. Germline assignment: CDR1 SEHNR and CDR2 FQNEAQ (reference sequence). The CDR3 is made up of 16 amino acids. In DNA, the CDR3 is TGTTCCAGCAGCTTGGGACAGGGGGCGACTAATGAAAAACTGTTTTTT. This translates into CSSSLGQGATNEKLFF. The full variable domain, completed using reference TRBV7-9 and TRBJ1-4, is DTGVSQNPRHKITKRGQNVTFRCDPISEHNRLYWYRQTLGQGPEFLTYFQNEAQLEKSRLLSDRFSAERPKGSFSTLEIQRTEQGDSAMYLCSSSLGQGATNEKLFFGSGTQLSVL.

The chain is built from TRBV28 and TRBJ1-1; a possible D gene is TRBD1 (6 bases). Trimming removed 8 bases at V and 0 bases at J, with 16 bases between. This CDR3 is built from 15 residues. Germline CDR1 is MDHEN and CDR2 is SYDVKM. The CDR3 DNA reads TGTGCCAGCGTATCTCTGGGACACTTGAACACTGAAGCTTTCTTT. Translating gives CASVSLGHLNTEAFF.

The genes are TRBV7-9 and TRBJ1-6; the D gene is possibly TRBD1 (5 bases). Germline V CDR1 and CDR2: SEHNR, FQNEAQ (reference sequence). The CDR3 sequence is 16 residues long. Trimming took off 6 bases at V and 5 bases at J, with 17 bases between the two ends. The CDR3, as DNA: TGTGCCAGCAGGGATCGGGGGGAGGACAATAATTCACCCCTCCACTTT. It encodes CASRDRGEDNNSPLHF.

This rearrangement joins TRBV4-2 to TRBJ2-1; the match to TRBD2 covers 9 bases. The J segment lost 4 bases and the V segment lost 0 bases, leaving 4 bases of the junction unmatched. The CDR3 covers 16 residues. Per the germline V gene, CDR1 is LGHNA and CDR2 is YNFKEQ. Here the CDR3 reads CASSQDRSGGYNEQFF. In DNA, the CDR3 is TGTGCCAGCAGCCAAGATCGAAGCGGGGGGTACAATGAGCAGTTCTTC.

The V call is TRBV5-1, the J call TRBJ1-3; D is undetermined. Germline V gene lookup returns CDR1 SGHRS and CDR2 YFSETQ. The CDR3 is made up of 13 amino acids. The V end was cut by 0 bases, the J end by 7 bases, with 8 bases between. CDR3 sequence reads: CASSLDPGNTIYF. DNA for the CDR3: TGCGCCAGCAGCTTGGATCCGGGTAACACCATATATTTT. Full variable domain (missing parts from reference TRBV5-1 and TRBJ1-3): KAGVTQTPRYLIKTRGQQVTLSCSPISGHRSVSWYQQTPGQGLQFLFEYFSETQRNKGNFPGRFSGRQFSNSRSEMNVSTLELGDSALYLCASSLDPGNTIYFGEGSWLTVV.

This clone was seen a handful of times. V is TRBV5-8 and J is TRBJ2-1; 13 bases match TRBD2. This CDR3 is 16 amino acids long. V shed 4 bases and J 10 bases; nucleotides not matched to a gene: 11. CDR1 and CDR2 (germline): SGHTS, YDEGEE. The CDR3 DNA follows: TGTGCCAGCAGCGGGACCTTCGGGACTAGCGGGACCGAGCAGTTCTTC. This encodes CASSGTFGTSGTEQFF.

CDR3 coding DNA: TGTGCCAGCTCACCACTGCAGGGACTCGATGAGCAGTTCTTC. This codes for CASSPLQGLDEQFF. The chain carries TRBV18 and TRBJ2-1; D is possibly TRBD2 (6 bases). The CDR3 is 14 residues long. The V and J ends lost 1 base and 8 bases respectively, with 12 bases between them. CDR1 is KGHSH and CDR2 is LQKENI in the germline V gene.

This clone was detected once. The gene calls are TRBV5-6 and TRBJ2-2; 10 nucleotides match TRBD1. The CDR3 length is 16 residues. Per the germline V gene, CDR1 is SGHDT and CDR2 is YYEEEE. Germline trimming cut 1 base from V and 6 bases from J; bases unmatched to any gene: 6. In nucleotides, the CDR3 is TGTGCCAGCAGCTTGTTGGGGACAGGGGCCCCCGGGGAGCTGTTTTTT. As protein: CASSLLGTGAPGELFF. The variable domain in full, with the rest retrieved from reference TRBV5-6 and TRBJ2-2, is DAGVTQSPTHLIKTRGQQVTLRCSPKSGHDTVSWYQQALGQGPQFIFQYYEEEERQRGNFPDRFSGHQFPNYSSELNVNALLLGDSALYLCASSLLGTGAPGELFFGEGSRLTVL.

In DNA form, the CDR3 reads TGCGCCAGCAGCCCCCTCGGTGGTTGGGCTTTCTTT. It is translated as CASSPLGGWAFF. This chain uses TRBV5-1 with TRBJ1-1; no definite D call. The CDR3 has 12 residues. Trimming took 4 bases from V and 11 from J, leaving 15 bases between them. Germline lookup yields CDR1 SGHRS and CDR2 YFSETQ.

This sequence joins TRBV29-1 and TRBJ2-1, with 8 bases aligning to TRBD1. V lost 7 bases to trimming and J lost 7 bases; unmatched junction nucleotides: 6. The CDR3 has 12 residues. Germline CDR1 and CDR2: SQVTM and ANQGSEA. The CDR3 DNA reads TGCAGCGATTGGGACAGGACAAATGAGCAGTTCTTC. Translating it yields CSDWDRTNEQFF.

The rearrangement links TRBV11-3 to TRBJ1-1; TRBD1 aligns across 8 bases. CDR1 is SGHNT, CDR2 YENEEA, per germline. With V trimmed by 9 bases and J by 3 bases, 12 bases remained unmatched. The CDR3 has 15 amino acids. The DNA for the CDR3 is TGTGCCAGTAAAGGACAGGGAGGGAAGGACACTGAAGCTTTCTTT. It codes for CASKGQGGKDTEAFF.

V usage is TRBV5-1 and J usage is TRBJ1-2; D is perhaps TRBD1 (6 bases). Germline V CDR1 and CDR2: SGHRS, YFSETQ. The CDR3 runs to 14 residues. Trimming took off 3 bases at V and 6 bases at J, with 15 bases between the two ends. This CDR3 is CASSWDNGLNGYTF. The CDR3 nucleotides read TGCGCCAGCAGCTGGGACAATGGGCTGAATGGCTACACCTTC.

DNA for the CDR3: TGCGCCAGCAGCTTGAGACTAGCACCTGCCTACAATGAGCAGTTCTTC. This codes for CASSLRLAPAYNEQFF. The genes are TRBV5-1 and TRBJ2-1; 7 bases agree with TRBD2. Germline trimming cut 1 base from V and 2 bases from J; bases unmatched to any gene: 6. CDR3 length: 16 amino acids. The V gene's germline CDR1 is SGHRS and CDR2 YFSETQ.

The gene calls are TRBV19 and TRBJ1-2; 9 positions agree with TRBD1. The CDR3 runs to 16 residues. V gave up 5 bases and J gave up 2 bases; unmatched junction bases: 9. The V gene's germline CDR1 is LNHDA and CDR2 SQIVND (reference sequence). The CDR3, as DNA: TGTGCCAGTAGTTTCCGGACAGGGGTGAGGAACTATGGCTACACCTTC. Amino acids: CASSFRTGVRNYGYTF. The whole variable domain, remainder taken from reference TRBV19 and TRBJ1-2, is DGGITQSPKYLFRKEGQNVTLSCEQNLNHDAMYWYRQDPGQGLRLIYYSQIVNDFQKGDIAEGYSVSREKKESFPLTVTSAQKNPTAFYLCASSFRTGVRNYGYTFGSGTRLTVV.

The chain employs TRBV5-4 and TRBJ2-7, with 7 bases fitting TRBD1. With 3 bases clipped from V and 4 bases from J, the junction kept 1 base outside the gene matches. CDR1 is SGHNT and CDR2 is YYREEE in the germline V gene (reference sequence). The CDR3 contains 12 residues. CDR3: CASSSTGYEQYF. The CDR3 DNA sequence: TGTGCCAGCAGCTCGACAGGGTACGAGCAGTACTTC.

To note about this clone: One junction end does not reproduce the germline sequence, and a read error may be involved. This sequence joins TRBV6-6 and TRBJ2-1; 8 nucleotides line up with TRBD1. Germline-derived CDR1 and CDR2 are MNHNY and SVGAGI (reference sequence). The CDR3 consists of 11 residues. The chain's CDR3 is CASSPGQDFIF. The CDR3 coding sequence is TGTGCCAGCAGTCCGGGACAGGACTTTATCTTC.

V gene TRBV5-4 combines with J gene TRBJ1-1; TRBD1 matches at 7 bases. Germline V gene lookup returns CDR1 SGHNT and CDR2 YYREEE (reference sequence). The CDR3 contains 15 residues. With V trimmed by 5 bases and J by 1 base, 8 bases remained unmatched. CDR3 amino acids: CASRETGNGNTEAFF. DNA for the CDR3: TGTGCCAGCAGAGAGACAGGGAATGGGAACACTGAAGCTTTCTTT. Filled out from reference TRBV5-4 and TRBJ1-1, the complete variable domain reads ETGVTQSPTHLIKTRGQQVTLRCSSQSGHNTVSWYQQALGQGPQFIFQYYREEENGRGNFPPRFSGLQFPNYSSELNVNALELDDSALYLCASRETGNGNTEAFFGQGTRLTVV.

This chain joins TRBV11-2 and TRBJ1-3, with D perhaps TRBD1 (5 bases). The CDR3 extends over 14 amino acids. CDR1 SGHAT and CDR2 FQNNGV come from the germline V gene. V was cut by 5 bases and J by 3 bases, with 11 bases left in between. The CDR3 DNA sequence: TGTGCCAGCAGCCATACAGGTTTTGGAAACACCATATATTTT. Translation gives CASSHTGFGNTIYF.

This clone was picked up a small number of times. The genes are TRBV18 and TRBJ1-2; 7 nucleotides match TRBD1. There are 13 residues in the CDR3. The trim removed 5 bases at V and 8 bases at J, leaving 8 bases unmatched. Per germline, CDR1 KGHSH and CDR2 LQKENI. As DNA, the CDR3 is TGTGCCAGCTCAGACAGGGACGCGGGAGGCTACACCTTC. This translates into CASSDRDAGGYTF.

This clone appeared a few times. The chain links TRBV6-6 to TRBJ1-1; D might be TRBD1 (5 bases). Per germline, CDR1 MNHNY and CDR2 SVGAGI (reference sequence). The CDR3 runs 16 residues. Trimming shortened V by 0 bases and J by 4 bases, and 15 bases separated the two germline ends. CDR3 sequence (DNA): TGTGCCAGCAGTTACTCAGAGACAGTGGGATCCACTGAAGCTTTCTTT. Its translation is CASSYSETVGSTEAFF.

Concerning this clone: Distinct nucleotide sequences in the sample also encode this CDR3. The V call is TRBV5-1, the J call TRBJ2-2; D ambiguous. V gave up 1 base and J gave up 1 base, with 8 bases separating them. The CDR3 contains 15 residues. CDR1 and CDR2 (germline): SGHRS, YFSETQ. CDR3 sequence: CASSLYSGNTGELFF. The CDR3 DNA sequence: TGCGCCAGCAGCTTGTATTCAGGGAACACCGGGGAGCTGTTTTTT.